This T cell receptor (beta chain) appears in the sequencing data of a study of blood T cells in healthy people across ages. Together with a sample-barcoded 5' primer, a J-beta primer mix was included in a second PCR lasting about 6 to 12 cycles. TCRdb fed the 5' RACE reads into MiXCR, producing one record per CDR3 protein. There are hundreds of thousands of distinct CDR3 sequences in the sample; approximately 43% occur only once, and 20% to 25% lies in the top ten. This clonotype was seen only a few times. V lost 1 base, J lost 5 bases, and 12 bases lay in between. The CDR3 sequence is 15 residues long. CDR1 is SEHNR, CDR2 FQNEAQ, per germline (reference sequence).

The clonotype was recovered from a woman aged 55-75 years in good health. V usage is TRBV7-9 and J usage is TRBJ2-1; unclear D gene. Material: blood. The CDR3, as DNA: TGTGCCAGCAGCTTAGGGCTCACCCAGAACAATGAGCAGTTCTTC. Translation gives CASSLGLTQNNEQFF.